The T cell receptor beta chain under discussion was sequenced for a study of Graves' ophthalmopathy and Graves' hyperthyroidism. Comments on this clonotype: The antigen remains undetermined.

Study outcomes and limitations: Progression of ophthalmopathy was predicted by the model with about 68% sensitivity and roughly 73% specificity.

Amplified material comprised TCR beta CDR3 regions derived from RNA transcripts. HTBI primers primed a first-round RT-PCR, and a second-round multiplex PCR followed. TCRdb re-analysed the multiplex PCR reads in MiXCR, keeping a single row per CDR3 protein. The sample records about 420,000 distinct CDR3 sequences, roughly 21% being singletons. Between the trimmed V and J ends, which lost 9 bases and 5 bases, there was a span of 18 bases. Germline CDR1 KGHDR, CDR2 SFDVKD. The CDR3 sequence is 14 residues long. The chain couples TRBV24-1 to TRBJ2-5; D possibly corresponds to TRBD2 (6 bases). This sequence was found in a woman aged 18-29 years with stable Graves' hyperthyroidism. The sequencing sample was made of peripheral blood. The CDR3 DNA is TGTGCCACCGCCGCCCTGGGGGACTCGGAGACCCAGTACTTC. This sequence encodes CATAALGDSETQYF.